These 2 T cell receptor beta chains came from one sample sequenced in a study of blood T cell repertoires in COVID-19. Profiled with immunoSEQ multiplex PCR; TCRdb holds only in-frame clones, not every one. The sample contains approximately 240,000 clones, 83% of which appear only once. The sample consisted of peripheral blood. The receptors come from a woman in her twenties or thirties with COVID-19, enrolled during active disease.

The chain recombines TRBV5-6 with TRBJ2-5, with TRBD2 matching over 9 bases. After removal of 7 bases from V and 2 bases from J, the junction contained 9 bases not matched to a gene. The CDR3 is 15 residues long. Germline V gives CDR1 SGHDT, CDR2 YYEEEE. The CDR3 spells CASSVAGEGQETQYF. The CDR3 DNA reads TGTGCCAGCTCGGTAGCGGGAGAAGGGCAAGAGACCCAGTACTTC.

The CDR3, as DNA: TGTGCCAGCAGCCGGGGTTGGGGGGACAATGAGCAGTTCTTC. This sequence encodes CASSRGWGDNEQFF. The rearrangement links TRBV9 to TRBJ2-1, with a tentative D call TRBD2 (6 bases). The CDR3 extends over 14 amino acids. V was clipped by 4 bases and J by 5 bases, with 13 bases between them. Germline-derived CDR1 and CDR2 are SGDLS and YYNGEE.